Following are 24 T cell receptor beta chains from one sample sequenced in a study of blood T cell repertoires in COVID-19. The assay was immunoSEQ multiplex PCR, and TCRdb's table has in-frame clones only and misses some. Of some 62,000 clones in the sample, around 73% were seen once. The sequencing sample was made of peripheral blood. All receptors come from a man aged 60 to 69 with COVID-19, enrolled during active disease.

The J gene is TRBJ2-3, the V gene TRBV5-1; a possible D gene is TRBD2 (5 bases). The V end was cut by 3 bases, the J end by 3 bases, with 14 bases between. Looked up from germline, CDR1 is SGHRS and CDR2 is YFSETQ. The CDR3 runs 15 residues. CDR3 loop: CASSSSSRLTDTQYF. The CDR3 nucleotides read TGCGCCAGCAGCTCATCTAGCCGATTGACAGATACGCAGTATTTT.

The gene calls are TRBV4-1 and TRBJ1-2; 9 nucleotides match TRBD1. With V trimmed by 3 bases and J by 8 bases, 7 bases remained unmatched. CDR1 MGHRA and CDR2 YSYEKL come from the germline V gene. This CDR3 comprises 14 residues. The chain's CDR3 is CASSQGDRAGGYTF. CDR3 in DNA: TGCGCCAGCAGCCAGGGGGACAGGGCGGGGGGCTACACCTTC.

V gene TRBV6-5 combines with J gene TRBJ1-1; 9 bases map to TRBD1. This CDR3 has 14 residues. J gave up 1 base and V 7 bases, and 4 bases lay outside the gene matches. Germline CDR1 MNHEY, CDR2 SVGAGI. The CDR3 coding sequence is TGTGCCAGCACCCGGGACAGGGCGAACACTGAAGCTTTCTTT. It yields the protein CASTRDRANTEAFF.

V and J are TRBV6-6 and TRBJ2-1, with TRBD2 matching 8 bases. V was clipped by 2 bases and J by 5 bases; unmatched bases: 5. Germline lookup yields CDR1 MNHNY and CDR2 SVGAGI (reference sequence). CDR3 length: 15 amino acids. The CDR3 region is CASSYPGTSDNEQFF. The CDR3 bases are TGTGCCAGCAGTTACCCCGGGACTAGTGACAATGAGCAGTTCTTC.

The chain couples TRBV7-3 to TRBJ2-5; the match to TRBD2 covers 9 bases. In germline, CDR1 is SGHTA, CDR2 FQGTGA. The CDR3 loop spans 14 amino acids. The junction had 0 bases not matched to a gene; V was cut back by 2 bases and J by 2 bases. DNA for the CDR3: TGTGCCAGCAGCTTACTAGCGGGGCAAGAGACCCAGTACTTC. Amino acids: CASSLLAGQETQYF.

This sequence joins TRBV12-3 or TRBV12-4 and TRBJ1-1; D is perhaps TRBD1 (5 bases). This CDR3 spans 12 amino acids. V was pared by 4 bases and J by 11 bases, with 14 bases between. The CDR3 protein is CASSYSMDTAFF. The CDR3 bases are TGTGCCAGCAGTTACTCGATGGACACGGCTTTCTTT.

This chain uses TRBV19 with TRBJ1-3, with no clear D. The CDR3 is 16 residues long. Germline V lookup: CDR1 LNHDA, CDR2 SQIVND (reference sequence). Deletions cut 4 bases from V and 0 bases from J, with 13 bases between. CDR3 sequence reads: CASSNLAGRSGNTIYF. The CDR3 bases are TGTGCCAGTAGTAATTTGGCAGGCCGCTCTGGAAACACCATATATTTT.

The chain joins TRBV7-3 to TRBJ2-3, with 12 bases matching TRBD2. The V segment lost 5 bases and the J segment 4 bases; nucleotides outside the gene matches: 4. The CDR3 runs to 15 residues. Germline V gives CDR1 SGHTA, CDR2 FQGTGA. The CDR3 sequence is CASSKTSGGPDTQYF. The CDR3 DNA reads as TGTGCCAGCAGCAAGACTAGCGGGGGCCCAGATACGCAGTATTTT.

This chain uses TRBV11-1 with TRBJ1-1; D is ambiguous. CDR1 is SGHAT and CDR2 is FQDESV in the germline V gene (reference sequence). V was shortened by 5 bases and J by 1 base, with 11 bases between the two germline ends. There are 14 residues in the CDR3. CDR3 residues: CASSPEPWNTEAFF. The CDR3 DNA reads as TGTGCCAGCAGCCCAGAACCCTGGAACACTGAAGCTTTCTTT.

This clone showed up just once. The rearrangement uses TRBV7-9 and TRBJ2-7; D gene unclear. Trimming shortened V by 2 bases and J by 6 bases, and 11 bases separated the two germline ends. From germline, CDR1 is SEHNR and CDR2 FQNEAQ (reference sequence). This CDR3 spans 13 amino acids. The CDR3 spells CASSLFIGGEQYF. CDR3 sequence (DNA): TGTGCCAGCAGCTTATTTATAGGCGGCGAGCAGTACTTC.

V usage is TRBV3-1 (or the pseudogene TRBV3-2) and J usage is TRBJ1-2; 9 nucleotides match TRBD1. CDR3 size: 16 residues. Looked up from germline, CDR1 is LGHDT and CDR2 is YNNKEL (reference sequence). With 3 bases clipped from V and 4 bases from J, the junction kept 9 bases outside the gene matches. The CDR3 DNA sequence: TGTGCCAGCAGCCAGCAACACAGGGGGCAGGGCTATGGCTACACCTTC. Its protein is CASSQQHRGQGYGYTF.

The V call is TRBV5-1, the J call TRBJ2-7; 10 positions agree with TRBD1. CDR3 length: 14 amino acids. The germline V gene encodes CDR1 SGHRS and CDR2 YFSETQ. V was pared by 4 bases and J by 6 bases, with 7 bases of the junction left unmatched. This CDR3 is CASSTGQGDAEQYF. The CDR3 coding sequence is TGCGCCAGCAGCACCGGACAGGGGGACGCCGAGCAGTACTTC.

The chain is built from TRBV11-2 and TRBJ2-7; tentative D call: TRBD2 (6 bases). This CDR3 region has 14 residues. V gave up 1 base and J gave up 5 bases, with 12 bases separating them. Germline CDR1 and CDR2: SGHAT and FQNNGV. The CDR3: CASSLAGAHNEQYF. CDR3 in DNA: TGTGCCAGCAGCTTAGCGGGAGCCCACAACGAGCAGTACTTC.

This clone has just one count. The chain is built from TRBV5-1 and TRBJ2-5, with D possibly TRBD1 on 5 matching bases. V was cut by 0 bases and J by 5 bases, with 20 bases left in between. The CDR3 totals 17 residues. Germline V gives CDR1 SGHRS, CDR2 YFSETQ. The CDR3 loop reads CASSLGSAGRFEETQYF. Here the CDR3 DNA reads TGCGCCAGCAGCTTGGGTTCCGCAGGGCGGTTTGAGGAGACCCAGTACTTC.

In nucleotides, the CDR3 is TGTGCCAGCAGCCGGGGGGCGGATGAAAAACTGTTTTTT. Translation: CASSRGADEKLFF. V usage is TRBV6-5 and J usage is TRBJ1-4; a weak D match, TRBD1 (6 bases). The CDR3 has 13 residues. Germline CDR1 MNHEY, CDR2 SVGAGI. Between the trimmed V and J ends, which lost 6 bases and 6 bases, there was a span of 11 bases.

The chain combines TRBV28 with TRBJ2-6; maybe TRBD2 (6 bases). The germline gives CDR1 MDHEN, CDR2 SYDVKM. The CDR3 is 14 amino acids. Trimming left V 10 bases short and J 3 bases short, with 13 bases between. The CDR3 sequence: CATGGPVGANVLTF. The CDR3, as DNA: TGTGCCACAGGAGGGCCGGTTGGGGCCAACGTCCTGACTTTC.

V is TRBV30 and J is TRBJ2-7, with D possibly being TRBD2 (5 bases). Trimming stripped 4 bases from V and 6 bases from J, with 13 bases between. This CDR3 is 12 amino acids long. The germline CDR1 and CDR2 sequences are GTSNPN and SVGIG (reference sequence). CDR3 in DNA: TGTGCCTGGAACTCGGGATTGGGCGAGCAGTACTTC. It codes for CAWNSGLGEQYF. The full variable domain, with the rest looked up from reference TRBV30 and TRBJ2-7, is SQTIHQWPATLVQPVGSPLSLECTVEGTSNPNLYWYRQAAGRGLQLLFYSVGIGQISSEVPQNLSASRPQDRQFILSSKKLLLSDSGFYLCAWNSGLGEQYFGPGTRLTVT.

The rearrangement joins TRBV24-1 to TRBJ2-3; TRBD2 agrees at 13 bases. The germline CDR1 and CDR2 sequences are KGHDR and SFDVKD. V shed 2 bases and J 0 bases; nucleotides not matched to a gene: 4. The CDR3 extends over 18 amino acids. The CDR3 DNA is TGTGCCACCAGTGATTCCGGGACTAGCGGGACTAGCACAGATACGCAGTATTTT. It yields the protein CATSDSGTSGTSTDTQYF.

J is TRBJ2-2 and V is TRBV7-2; the match to TRBD2 covers 14 bases. Germline CDR1 reads SGHTA; CDR2 reads FQGNSA. The CDR3 consists of 16 residues. The J segment lost 7 bases and the V segment lost 4 bases, leaving 5 bases of the junction unmatched. The CDR3: CASSSGTSGRIGELFF. The CDR3 coding sequence is TGTGCCAGCAGCTCCGGGACTAGCGGGAGAATCGGGGAGCTGTTTTTT.

The V and J genes are TRBV7-2 and TRBJ2-7; a weak D match, TRBD2 (5 bases). Trimming shortened V by 3 bases and J by 3 bases, and 12 bases separated the two germline ends. Germline lookup yields CDR1 SGHTA and CDR2 FQGNSA. This CDR3 has 14 residues. This CDR3 is CASSLPGIVYEQYF. The DNA for the CDR3 is TGTGCCAGCAGCTTGCCCGGGATTGTCTACGAGCAGTACTTC.

The chain has TRBV28 and TRBJ1-4, with unresolved D. V lost 6 bases and J lost 7, with 15 bases in between. CDR1 MDHEN and CDR2 SYDVKM come from the germline V gene. The CDR3 extends over 14 amino acids. This CDR3 reads CASSDFIRGEKLFF. The CDR3 nucleotides read TGTGCCAGCAGCGATTTTATACGGGGTGAAAAACTGTTTTTT.

The chain employs TRBV4-1 and TRBJ1-5; unclear D gene. Germline values: CDR1 MGHRA, CDR2 YSYEKL. V lost 1 base, J lost 7 bases, and 8 bases lay in between. This CDR3 region has 13 residues. CDR3 loop: CASSQGEGQPQHF. The CDR3 nucleotides read TGCGCCAGCAGCCAAGGCGAGGGACAGCCCCAGCATTTT.

J is TRBJ1-1 and V is TRBV9; D uncertain. Per germline, CDR1 SGDLS and CDR2 YYNGEE. The CDR3 sequence is 15 residues long. V gave up 0 bases and J gave up 0 bases, with 9 bases separating them. The CDR3 nucleotides read TGTGCCAGCAGCGTAGATAGCGCGATGAACACTGAAGCTTTCTTT. It translates to CASSVDSAMNTEAFF.

The genes are TRBV9 and TRBJ2-7, with D possibly TRBD2 on 6 matching bases. Trimming took off 0 bases at V and 0 bases at J, with 10 bases between the two ends. Germline-derived CDR1 and CDR2 are SGDLS and YYNGEE. The CDR3 has 15 amino acids. The chain's CDR3 is CASSVDPGVSYEQYF. CDR3 nucleotide sequence: TGTGCCAGCAGCGTAGACCCGGGGGTCTCCTACGAGCAGTACTTC.